This TCR beta chain was sequenced in a study of CD8 T cells in Susac syndrome (dated by TCRdb to the late 2010s). Looking at the study overall: Repertoire sequencing was used to test whether CD8+ T cell activation and differentiation in Susac syndrome was antigen driven. CD8+ T cell repertoire clonality was compared between 11 to 12 healthy donors, some 14 Susac syndrome patients and 15 multiple sclerosis patients. General findings and caveats noted by the study authors: The TCR sequencing and HLA analysis was acknowledged to have included a relatively small number of individuals.

RNA was extracted with the RNeasy kit and about 0.5 to 1 ug was reverse transcribed using random hexamers. The immunoSEQ multiplex PCR assay, covering 54 Vbeta and 13 Jbeta segments, was used to amplify TCR beta CDR3 regions. Bias from PCR amplification was corrected by using a synthetic template baseline for primer optimization and for computational correction. The original methods were these. Reads were annotated to V, D and J genes per IMGT and analyzed with immunoSEQ Analyzer, keeping only productive sequences. To calculate clonality, Shannon entropy was normalized by log2 of the number of productive unique sequences and then subtracted from one. Public and private clones were assessed among the 100 most prevalent clones of each patient and control. Susac-specific clones were defined as absent from healthy and MS cohorts, some 1,000 published viral clones and other ImmuneACCESS disease sequences. TCRdb trimmed public reads at Q25 via fastp, called clones via MiXCR and kept in-frame beta chains. Every distinct CDR3 protein forms one entry, paired with its most common genes and DNA. These V and J calls originate from TCRdb's pipeline instead of the authors' own analysis. This sample lists fewer than 150,000 distinct CDR3 sequences; 94% were detected once. Roughly 0.29% of the sample belongs to the ten largest clones.

High-throughput TCR beta sequencing profiled peripheral blood CD8+ and CD4+ T cells from healthy donors, Susac syndrome patients and multiple sclerosis patients. Healthy donors were included as age- and sex-matched controls. Bulk CD8+ and CD4+ T cells were purified by magnetic negative isolation, whereas CD8+ TEMRA cells were enriched by FACS. Blood was collected in EDTA tubes and processed within 24 hours, with PBMCs isolated through density gradient centrifugation. PBMCs intended for TCR sequencing were frozen in liquid nitrogen and were later thawed in a 37 degrees C water bath. Purity of sorted or isolated CD4+, CD8+ and CD8+ TEMRA cells was at least 90%. Details on this clonotype: Which antigen it targets is not known. The sample holds no much larger clone one base away, and base qualities are not on file.

The germline V gene (reference sequence) specifies MNHEY as CDR1 and SMNVEV as CDR2. The germline V and J ends show losses of 2 bases and 3 bases respectively, and no gene match explains 4 bases of the junction. The CDR3, cysteine through phenylalanine, is 15 amino acids long. The entry retains the CDR3 DNA only, 45 bases that are in frame from base 1. The source material was CD8+ T cells from PBMCs. The TCR comes from a human donor in good health. The chain couples TRBV27 to TRBJ2-7, with 10 bases in between that match TRBD2. The nucleotides read TGTGCCAGCAGTTTAAGCCCTAGCGGGGGCTACGAGCAGTACTTC. It codes for CASSLSPSGGYEQYF.